The entry below gives a single T cell receptor (beta chain) sequence along with its context. This record belongs to a study of blood T cell repertoires in COVID-19. Donors in Cohort 3 who had recovered were those with two negative PCRs, healthcare professional clearance, or resolution of their symptoms. Original processing notes: By means of reference gene primer amplification, nucleated cell counts were estimated. The protocol was immunoSEQ multiplex PCR, while the TCRdb copy is restricted to in-frame clones and leaves out a portion. V, J and clone size are taken as reported in that table, and D and trimming were inferred from the DNA itself. The sample contains around 240,000 clones, more than 70% of which appear only once. The CDR3 runs to 15 residues. Trimming removed 4 bases from V and 6 bases from J; junction bases left unmatched: 7. Germline loops: CDR1 MGHRA, CDR2 YSYEKL.

The J gene is TRBJ2-1, the V gene TRBV4-1; 9 nucleotides line up with TRBD2. The receptor's source is a woman between 45 and 60 years old who had recovered from COVID-19. Sequencing input: PBMCs or T cells enriched from blood (not recorded which). The CDR3 region has the DNA TGCGCCAGCAGCCCCCTCGGCGGGAGGGGCAATGAGCAGTTCTTC. This gives the protein CASSPLGGRGNEQFF.